These T cell receptor beta chains were read from a single sample in a study of blood T cell repertoires in COVID-19. Data came from immunoSEQ multiplex PCR; TCRdb stores just in-frame clones and leaves some out. The repertoire holds about 170,000 clones, with 80% to 95% as singletons. Material: peripheral blood. These receptors all come from a young man with COVID-19, enrolled during active disease. The CDR3 runs from the conserved cysteine through the conserved F or W. The order of the fields is J gene, V gene, D gene, clone size, CDR3 DNA, CDR3 protein. A D gene is named only where the DNA matches it firmly. The size entry is marked missing in some rows and otherwise reads once, few, many or a size class.

j_gene: TRBJ2-1; v_gene: TRBV6-2/TRBV6-3; d_gene: -; abundance: -; CDR3nt: TGTGCCAGCAGTTACGGAAGACCGGGACTTTACAATGAGCAGTTCTTC; CDR3aa: CASSYGRPGLYNEQFF
j_gene: TRBJ1-5; v_gene: TRBV30; d_gene: -; abundance: -; CDR3nt: TGTGCCTGGAGTGTATTAGGGGGTACGACCCAGCATTTT; CDR3aa: CAWSVLGGTTQHF
j_gene: TRBJ1-1; v_gene: TRBV5-1; d_gene: TRBD1; abundance: -; CDR3nt: TGCGCCAGCAGTCGTAGGACAGGGCAGGAGACTGAAGCTTTCTTT; CDR3aa: CASSRRTGQETEAFF
j_gene: TRBJ1-1; v_gene: TRBV3-1/TRBV3-2; d_gene: -; abundance: -; CDR3nt: TGTGCCAGCAGCCAAGGGGCCAGGTGGGGGGAAGGGGCTGAAGCTTTCTTT; CDR3aa: CASSQGARWGEGAEAFF
j_gene: TRBJ2-7; v_gene: TRBV5-4; d_gene: -; abundance: -; CDR3nt: TGTGCCAGCAGCTTGGTGGGCAGGTCCTTGGAGCAGTACTTC; CDR3aa: CASSLVGRSLEQYF
j_gene: TRBJ2-7; v_gene: TRBV7-9; d_gene: TRBD1; abundance: -; CDR3nt: TGTGCCAGCAGCCCGGGACAGGGGGGTTTCTACGAGCAGTACTTC; CDR3aa: CASSPGQGGFYEQYF
j_gene: TRBJ2-1; v_gene: TRBV2; d_gene: TRBD1; abundance: -; CDR3nt: TGTGCCACGACCAGGGACAGTAACAATGAGCAGTTCTTC; CDR3aa: CATTRDSNNEQFF
j_gene: TRBJ2-3; v_gene: TRBV5-1; d_gene: -; abundance: -; CDR3nt: TGCGCCAGCAGCCCGCGAGGGTTGAACACAGATACGCAGTATTTT; CDR3aa: CASSPRGLNTDTQYF
j_gene: TRBJ1-1; v_gene: TRBV6-2/TRBV6-3; d_gene: -; abundance: -; CDR3nt: TGTGCCAGCAGCAACCGGGCCTTAGGGGACACTGAAGCTTTCTTT; CDR3aa: CASSNRALGDTEAFF
j_gene: TRBJ1-6; v_gene: TRBV29-1; d_gene: -; abundance: -; CDR3nt: TGCAGCGTCGGGGAATCGGGTAATTCACCCCTCCACTTT; CDR3aa: CSVGESGNSPLHF
j_gene: TRBJ2-5; v_gene: TRBV2; d_gene: TRBD1; abundance: once; CDR3nt: TGTGCCAGCAGTGGGACAGGGAGGCGCCAAGAGACCCAGTACTTC; CDR3aa: CASSGTGRRQETQYF
j_gene: TRBJ2-7; v_gene: TRBV4-2; d_gene: -; abundance: -; CDR3nt: TGTGCCAGCAGCCAAGGCCTCAACAGGGTTGGAGAGCAGTACTTC; CDR3aa: CASSQGLNRVGEQYF
j_gene: TRBJ1-1; v_gene: TRBV7-9; d_gene: -; abundance: -; CDR3nt: TGTGCCAGCAGCCGACAGAACACTGAAGCTTTCTTT; CDR3aa: CASSRQNTEAFF
j_gene: TRBJ2-7; v_gene: TRBV24-1; d_gene: -; abundance: -; CDR3nt: TGTGCCACCATGGGCAGGGCGCTCTACGAGCAGTACTTC; CDR3aa: CATMGRALYEQYF
j_gene: TRBJ1-4; v_gene: TRBV30; d_gene: -; abundance: -; CDR3nt: TGTGCCTGGGCTACGTCTAATGAAAAACTGTTTTTT; CDR3aa: CAWATSNEKLFF
j_gene: TRBJ2-5; v_gene: TRBV18; d_gene: TRBD1; abundance: -; CDR3nt: TGTGCCAGCTCACCACTATCAGGGACAGGACTACAAGAGACCCAGTACTTC; CDR3aa: CASSPLSGTGLQETQYF
j_gene: TRBJ1-2; v_gene: TRBV6-6; d_gene: -; abundance: -; CDR3nt: TGTGCCGGGAAGATGGACACTAACTATGGCTACACCTTC; CDR3aa: CAGKMDTNYGYTF
j_gene: TRBJ2-7; v_gene: TRBV15; d_gene: -; abundance: -; CDR3nt: TGTGCCACCAGCCCCCGGCAGGGCAGCTCCTACGAGCAGTACTTC; CDR3aa: CATSPRQGSSYEQYF
j_gene: TRBJ1-2; v_gene: TRBV7-9; d_gene: -; abundance: -; CDR3nt: TGTGCCAGCAGCTTAGTGGCCAGGGCAGATGGCTACACCTTC; CDR3aa: CASSLVARADGYTF
j_gene: TRBJ2-6; v_gene: TRBV6-5; d_gene: -; abundance: -; CDR3nt: TGTGCCAGCAGTTACTACGGGGGGCCCAACAACGTCCTGACTTTC; CDR3aa: CASSYYGGPNNVLTF
j_gene: TRBJ2-3; v_gene: TRBV11-3; d_gene: TRBD2; abundance: -; CDR3nt: TGTGCCAGCAGCACGGGACTAGCGGGGGGAAGCACAGATACGCAGTATTTT; CDR3aa: CASSTGLAGGSTDTQYF
j_gene: TRBJ1-1; v_gene: TRBV7-9; d_gene: -; abundance: -; CDR3nt: TGTGCCAGCAGTAACGAGGGATTCGGTGAAGCTTTCTTT; CDR3aa: CASSNEGFGEAFF
j_gene: TRBJ1-1; v_gene: TRBV5-1; d_gene: TRBD1; abundance: -; CDR3nt: TGCGCCAGCAGCCTATCCGGGACAGGGGATACCGAAGCTTTCTTT; CDR3aa: CASSLSGTGDTEAFF
j_gene: TRBJ1-1; v_gene: TRBV5-6; d_gene: -; abundance: -; CDR3nt: TGTGCCAGCAGCCCGTCAGATAACGCTGAAGCTTTCTTT; CDR3aa: CASSPSDNAEAFF
j_gene: TRBJ2-1; v_gene: TRBV9; d_gene: TRBD2; abundance: -; CDR3nt: TGTGCCAGCAGCGTAGCCCCCGGGACTAGCGGGGGGAATGAGCAGTTCTTC; CDR3aa: CASSVAPGTSGGNEQFF
j_gene: TRBJ2-2; v_gene: TRBV11-2; d_gene: TRBD1; abundance: -; CDR3nt: TGTGCCAGCAGCTCCCTGGCAGGGGGTTTCACCGGGGAGCTGTTTTTT; CDR3aa: CASSSLAGGFTGELFF